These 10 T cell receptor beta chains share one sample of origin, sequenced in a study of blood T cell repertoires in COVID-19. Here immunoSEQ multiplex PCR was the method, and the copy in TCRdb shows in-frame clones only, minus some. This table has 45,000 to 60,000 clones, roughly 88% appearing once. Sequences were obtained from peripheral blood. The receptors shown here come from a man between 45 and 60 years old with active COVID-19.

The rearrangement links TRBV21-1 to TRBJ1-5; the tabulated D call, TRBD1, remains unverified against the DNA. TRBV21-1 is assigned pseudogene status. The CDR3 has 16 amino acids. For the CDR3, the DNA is TGTGCCAGCAGCAAAGACGGATGGGCAGGGGGCCAGCCCCAGCATTTT. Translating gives CASSKDGWAGGQPQHF.

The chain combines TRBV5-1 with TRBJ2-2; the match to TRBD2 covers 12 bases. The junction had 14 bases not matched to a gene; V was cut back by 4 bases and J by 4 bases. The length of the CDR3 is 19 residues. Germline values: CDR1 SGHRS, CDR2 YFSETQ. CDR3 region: CASSPLGLAGGLGTGELFF. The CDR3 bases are TGCGCCAGCAGCCCTCTAGGTCTAGCGGGAGGGCTCGGCACCGGGGAGCTGTTTTTT.

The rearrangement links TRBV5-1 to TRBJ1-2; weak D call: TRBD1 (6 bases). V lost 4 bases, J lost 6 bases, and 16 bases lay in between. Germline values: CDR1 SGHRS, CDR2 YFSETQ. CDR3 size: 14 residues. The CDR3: CASSTGQLLDGYTF. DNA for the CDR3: TGCGCCAGCAGCACTGGACAGCTTCTCGATGGCTACACCTTC.

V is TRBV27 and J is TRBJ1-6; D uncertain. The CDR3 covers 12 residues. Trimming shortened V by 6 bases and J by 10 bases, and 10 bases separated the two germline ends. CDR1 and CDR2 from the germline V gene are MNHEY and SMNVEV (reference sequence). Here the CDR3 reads CASREIGSPLHF. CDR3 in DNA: TGTGCCAGCAGGGAAATCGGGTCACCCCTCCACTTT.

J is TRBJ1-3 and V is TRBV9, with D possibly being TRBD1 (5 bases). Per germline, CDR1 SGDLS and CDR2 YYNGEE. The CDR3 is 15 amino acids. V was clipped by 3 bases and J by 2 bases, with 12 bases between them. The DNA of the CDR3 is TGTGCCAGCAGCGCCCTCGACAGCGCTGGAAACACCATATATTTT. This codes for CASSALDSAGNTIYF.

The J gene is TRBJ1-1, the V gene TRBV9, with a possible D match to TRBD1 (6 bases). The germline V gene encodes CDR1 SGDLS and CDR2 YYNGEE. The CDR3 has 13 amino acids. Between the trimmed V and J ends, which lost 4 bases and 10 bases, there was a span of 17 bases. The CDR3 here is CASSPQGGGGAFF. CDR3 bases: TGTGCCAGCAGCCCCCAGGGAGGGGGTGGAGCTTTCTTT.

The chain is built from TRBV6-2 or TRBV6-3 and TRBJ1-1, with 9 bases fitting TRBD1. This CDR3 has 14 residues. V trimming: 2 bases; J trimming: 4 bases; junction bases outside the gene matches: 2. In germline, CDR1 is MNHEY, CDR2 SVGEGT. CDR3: CASSYTGGITEAFF. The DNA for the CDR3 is TGTGCCAGCAGTTACACAGGGGGCATCACTGAAGCTTTCTTT.

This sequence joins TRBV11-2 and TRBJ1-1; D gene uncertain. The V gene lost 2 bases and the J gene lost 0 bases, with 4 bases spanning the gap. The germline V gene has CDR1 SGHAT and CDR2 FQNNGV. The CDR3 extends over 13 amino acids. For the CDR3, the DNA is TGTGCCAGCAGCTTAACGGTGAACACTGAAGCTTTCTTT. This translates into CASSLTVNTEAFF.

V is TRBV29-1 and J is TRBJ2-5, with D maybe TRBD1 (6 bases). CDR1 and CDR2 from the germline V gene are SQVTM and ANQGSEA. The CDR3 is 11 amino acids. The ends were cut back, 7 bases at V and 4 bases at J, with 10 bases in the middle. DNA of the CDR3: TGCAGCGGGGCCAGGGGAGAGACCCAGTACTTC. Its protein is CSGARGETQYF.

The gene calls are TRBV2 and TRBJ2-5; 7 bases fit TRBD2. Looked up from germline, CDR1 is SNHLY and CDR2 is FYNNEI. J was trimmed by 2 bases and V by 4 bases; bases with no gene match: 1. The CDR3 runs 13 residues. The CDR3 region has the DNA TGTGCCAGCAGTGGTAGCGGGCAAGAGACCCAGTACTTC. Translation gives CASSGSGQETQYF. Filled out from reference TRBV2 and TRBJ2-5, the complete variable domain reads EPEVTQTPSHQVTQMGQEVILRCVPISNHLYFYWYRQILGQKVEFLVSFYNNEISEKSEIFDDQFSVERPDGSNFTLKIRSTKLEDSAMYFCASSGSGQETQYFGPGTRLLVL.